Sequencing of this T cell receptor (beta chain) was carried out in a study of blood T cells in healthy people across ages. Trimming took off 2 bases at V and 6 bases at J, with 14 bases between the two ends. The CDR3 is made up of 16 amino acids. CDR1 is SGHTA, CDR2 FQGNSA, per germline. This clonotype showed up just a few times. Next came a second PCR, run for about 7 to 12 cycles, which used a sample-barcoded 5' primer along with a J-beta primer mix. Each CDR3 protein is one row after TCRdb ran MiXCR on the 5' RACE reads. In the table there are 550,000 to 600,000 distinct CDR3 sequences, roughly 48% of which are singletons.

The sequenced sample was blood. The chain links TRBV7-2 to TRBJ1-6, with D unclear. This TCR derives from a man at least 80 years old in good health. The CDR3 spells CASSLNPAGSNSPLHF. DNA for the CDR3: TGTGCCAGCAGCTTAAACCCCGCGGGGAGTAATTCACCCCTCCACTTT.